Below, 3 T cell receptor beta chains from the same sample are listed, as sequenced in a study of blood T cell repertoires in COVID-19. Profiling relied on immunoSEQ multiplex PCR, and the TCRdb table lists in-frame clones only, not all of them. The data hold 250,000 or so clones, with around 90% observed a single time. Sequenced material: PBMCs or T cells enriched from blood (not recorded which). The receptors stem from a woman aged 30 to 39 with acute COVID-19.

The CDR3 region is CASSPYLYPTVSTDTQYF. The CDR3 DNA is TGTGCCAGCAGTCCCTACCTATACCCGACAGTAAGCACAGATACGCAGTATTTT. The rearrangement uses TRBV27 and TRBJ2-3; D is possibly TRBD1 (5 bases). The CDR3 is made up of 18 amino acids. In germline, CDR1 is MNHEY, CDR2 SMNVEV (reference sequence). Trimming took 5 bases from V and 0 from J, leaving 21 bases between them.

The chain joins TRBV2 to TRBJ2-1, with D possibly matching TRBD1 (5 bases). The CDR3 spans 14 residues. Germline V gives CDR1 SNHLY, CDR2 FYNNEI. V was cut by 7 bases and J by 7 bases, with 17 bases left in between. The DNA of the CDR3 is TGTGCCAGCACTCCGGTGGGGCAGGGTAATGAGCAGTTCTTC. Translated: CASTPVGQGNEQFF.

This chain connects TRBV10-3 to TRBJ1-5; the D gene is possibly TRBD1 (5 bases). V gave up 3 bases and J gave up 7 bases, with 22 bases separating them. There are 17 residues in the CDR3. Per germline, CDR1 ENHRY and CDR2 SYGVKD. CDR3 amino acids: CAISETLGGRDGQPQHF. The CDR3 DNA sequence: TGTGCCATCAGTGAAACCCTGGGAGGGAGGGACGGACAGCCCCAGCATTTT.